The 18 T cell receptor beta chains presented below share a single source sample, sequenced in a study of shared clonotypes between healthy human individuals. Generated by immunoSEQ multiplex PCR, the TCRdb table keeps only in-frame clones and is missing some. The data contain over 2 million clones, roughly 94% of them singletons. The sample was naive CD4+ T cells sorted from blood. Regarding subset: CD45RA+ positively selected. These receptors were obtained from a man younger than 30 in good health.

V and J are TRBV28 and TRBJ2-2; D gene unclear. The CDR3 runs to 13 residues. V was cut by 3 bases and J by 1 base, with 3 bases left in between. Germline V CDR1 and CDR2: MDHEN, SYDVKM. CDR3 residues: CASSFQNTGELFF. The DNA for the CDR3 is TGTGCCAGCAGTTTTCAGAACACCGGGGAGCTGTTTTTT.

V gene TRBV5-1 combines with J gene TRBJ1-5; D is possibly TRBD1 (5 bases). Germline V gene data show CDR1 as SGHRS and CDR2 as YFSETQ. This CDR3 has 14 amino acids. Trimming removed 7 bases at V and 7 bases at J, with 18 bases between. The CDR3 region is CASRLAGEGQPQHF. CDR3 DNA sequence: TGCGCCAGCCGGTTGGCGGGGGAAGGCCAGCCCCAGCATTTT. Combining the CDR3 with reference TRBV5-1 and TRBJ1-5 gives the whole variable domain KAGVTQTPRYLIKTRGQQVTLSCSPISGHRSVSWYQQTPGQGLQFLFEYFSETQRNKGNFPGRFSGRQFSNSRSEMNVSTLELGDSALYLCASRLAGEGQPQHFGDGTRLSIL.

The chain joins TRBV6-1 to TRBJ1-2; tentative D call: TRBD1 (5 bases). The length of the CDR3 is 16 residues. Germline CDR1 reads MNHNS; CDR2 reads SASEGT. The V and J ends lost 2 bases and 8 bases respectively, with 21 bases between them. In DNA form, the CDR3 reads TGTGCCAGCAGTGAACGGGCAGGGTATAGGGGAGACGGCTACACCTTC. This sequence encodes CASSERAGYRGDGYTF.

This chain uses TRBV5-1 with TRBJ2-1; D may match TRBD1 or TRBD2 (5 bases each). CDR3 length: 16 amino acids. V dropped 3 bases and J dropped 4 bases, with 17 bases sitting between them. Germline V gene data show CDR1 as SGHRS and CDR2 as YFSETQ. The CDR3 here is CASSSGSGGWYNEQFF. Written as DNA, the CDR3 is TGCGCCAGCAGCTCGGGATCTGGGGGTTGGTACAATGAGCAGTTCTTC.

The CDR3 is CASSSGWAGKKEETQYF. The DNA of the CDR3 is TGTGCCAGCAGCTCCGGATGGGCAGGGAAAAAAGAAGAGACCCAGTACTTC. This chain links TRBV7-9 with TRBJ2-5; D might be TRBD1 (5 bases). V lost 4 bases, J lost 3 bases, and 21 bases lay in between. Germline V gene lookup returns CDR1 SEHNR and CDR2 FQNEAQ (reference sequence). This CDR3 is 17 amino acids long.

The V call is TRBV7-9, the J call TRBJ1-1; the D gene is possibly TRBD1 (5 bases). This CDR3 is 15 amino acids long. The germline V gene encodes CDR1 SEHNR and CDR2 FQNEAQ (reference sequence). V dropped 1 base and J dropped 4 bases, with 13 bases sitting between them. CDR3 amino acids: CASSLVPGQSTEAFF. The CDR3 nucleotides read TGTGCCAGCAGCTTAGTGCCAGGGCAATCCACTGAAGCTTTCTTT. The full variable domain, its missing parts supplied by reference TRBV7-9 and TRBJ1-1, is DTGVSQNPRHKITKRGQNVTFRCDPISEHNRLYWYRQTLGQGPEFLTYFQNEAQLEKSRLLSDRFSAERPKGSFSTLEIQRTEQGDSAMYLCASSLVPGQSTEAFFGQGTRLTVV.

Turning to this clone: This sample also contains other DNA sequences that code for the same CDR3. This chain joins TRBV6-5 and TRBJ2-5; no firm D call. This CDR3 has 14 amino acids. V gave up 0 bases and J gave up 1 base, with 6 bases separating them. Per the germline V gene, CDR1 is MNHEY and CDR2 is SVGAGI. CDR3 in DNA: TGTGCCAGCAGTTACTCTCGCACCCAAGAGACCCAGTACTTC. This translates into CASSYSRTQETQYF.

The chain joins TRBV7-9 to TRBJ1-2; D gene uncertain. In germline, CDR1 is SEHNR, CDR2 FQNEAQ (reference sequence). V was cut by 2 bases and J by 5 bases, with 9 bases left in between. This CDR3 comprises 13 residues. CDR3 region: CASSLTLGYGYTF. The CDR3 nucleotides are TGTGCCAGCAGCTTAACCCTGGGTTATGGCTACACCTTC.

The chain joins TRBV11-3 to TRBJ2-1, with D tentatively TRBD2 (5 bases). CDR1 SGHNT and CDR2 YENEEA come from the germline V gene. Trimming left V 5 bases short and J 9 bases short, with 14 bases between. There are 13 residues in the CDR3. The CDR3 loop reads CASSADPRGEQFF. CDR3 coding DNA: TGTGCCAGCAGCGCAGACCCACGGGGTGAGCAGTTCTTC.

As regards this clone: A much larger clonotype is one base distant, so this may be a read error. The sample holds other DNA sequences that translate to the same CDR3. The chain recombines TRBV4-1 with TRBJ2-7, with 7 bases identical to TRBD1. CDR3 length: 15 amino acids. V dropped 0 bases and J dropped 9; count of bases not matched to a gene: 11. The germline V gene has CDR1 MGHRA and CDR2 YSYEKL. The CDR3: CASSQERTGRSAQYF. The CDR3 nucleotides read TGCGCCAGCAGCCAAGAGAGGACAGGTAGATCAGCGCAGTACTTC.

The rearrangement uses TRBV5-1 and TRBJ2-7; TRBD1 might be the D (7 bases). Per the germline V gene, CDR1 is SGHRS and CDR2 is YFSETQ. V lost 3 bases and J lost 2, with 12 bases in between. CDR3 length equals 14 residues. CDR3 sequence reads: CASSSQGGPYEQYF. The DNA for the CDR3 is TGCGCCAGCAGCTCCCAGGGGGGACCCTACGAGCAGTACTTC.

This chain links TRBV6-6 with TRBJ2-2, with D maybe TRBD2 (6 bases). CDR3 length equals 16 residues. CDR1 MNHNY and CDR2 SVGAGI come from the germline V gene (reference sequence). Trimming pared 4 bases from V and 1 base from J, leaving 13 bases between. DNA for the CDR3: TGTGCCAGCAGTTCGCGGGGACGTCAGAACACCGGGGAGCTGTTTTTT. It yields the protein CASSSRGRQNTGELFF.

A word on this clone: Other DNA sequences from this sample encode an identical CDR3 as well. The genes are TRBV6-5 and TRBJ1-5; TRBD1 might be the D (6 bases). V gave up 8 bases and J gave up 0 bases, with 11 bases separating them. The CDR3 is 14 amino acids. The germline CDR1 and CDR2 sequences are MNHEY and SVGAGI. The CDR3 loop is CASSRTASNQPQHF. DNA for the CDR3: TGTGCCAGCTCTCGGACAGCTAGCAATCAGCCCCAGCATTTT.

V gene TRBV28 combines with J gene TRBJ2-5, with unresolved D. V was shortened by 0 bases and J by 3 bases, with 8 bases between the two germline ends. CDR3 size: 14 residues. Germline V gene sequence: CDR1 MDHEN, CDR2 SYDVKM. The CDR3 nucleotides read TGTGCCAGCAGTTTATGGGACGGAAAAGAGACCCAGTACTTC. This encodes CASSLWDGKETQYF.

The rearrangement uses TRBV28 and TRBJ2-1, with 12 bases that match TRBD2. Germline CDR1 is MDHEN and CDR2 is SYDVKM. V shed 5 bases and J 8 bases; nucleotides not matched to a gene: 13. The CDR3 extends over 17 amino acids. The CDR3 DNA is TGTGCCAGCAGTCCTCCTCGGCTAGCGGGGGGGCGTGATGAGCAGTTCTTC. The encoded protein is CASSPPRLAGGRDEQFF.

The chain recombines TRBV6-6 with TRBJ2-3; the D gene is possibly TRBD1 (6 bases). V was clipped by 6 bases and J by 2 bases, with 9 bases between them. CDR1 MNHNY and CDR2 SVGAGI come from the germline V gene (reference sequence). The CDR3 runs 13 residues. The CDR3: CASRGQYTDTQYF. For the CDR3, the DNA is TGTGCCAGCAGAGGACAGTACACAGATACGCAGTATTTT.

The chain has TRBV6-1 and TRBJ2-5; 8 positions match TRBD1. The CDR3 spans 15 residues. Germline loops: CDR1 MNHNS, CDR2 SASEGT. After removal of 4 bases from V and 1 base from J, the junction contained 5 bases not matched to a gene. The CDR3 DNA reads TGTGCCAGCAGTGTCCGTGGGACAGGCCAAGAGACCCAGTACTTC. It is translated as CASSVRGTGQETQYF.

The CDR3 bases are TGTGCCACCAGCAGGGAAGGGGGTCAGAAGAATGAAAAACTGTTTTTT. It is translated as CATSREGGQKNEKLFF. This chain connects TRBV15 to TRBJ1-4; the D gene is possibly TRBD1 (6 bases). Between the trimmed V and J ends, which lost 3 bases and 5 bases, there was a span of 16 bases. CDR3 length: 16 amino acids. Germline assignment: CDR1 LNHNV and CDR2 YYDKDF (reference sequence). Complete variable domain (other parts from reference TRBV15 and TRBJ1-4): DAMVIQNPRYQVTQFGKPVTLSCSQTLNHNVMYWYQQKSSQAPKLLFHYYDKDFNNEADTPDNFQSRRPNTSFCFLDIRSPGLGDTAMYLCATSREGGQKNEKLFFGSGTQLSVL.